Listed below are T cell receptor beta chains from one sample, sequenced in a study of early T cells in non-severe SARS-CoV-2 infection. TCRdb ran MiXCR on the 5' RACE reads and lists one entry per CDR3 protein. The table has some 60,000 distinct CDR3 sequences, around 12% seen once; the top ten hold 2.9%. The sequenced material came from whole blood. Receptors originate from an adult who was a healthcare worker with PCR-confirmed SARS-CoV-2 infection or an uninfected control (not recorded which). The conserved cysteine and the conserved F or W are not part of the CDR3 here. Fields, in order: D gene, J gene, V gene, CDR3 protein. The D gene is left open where the match is weak.

>NA|TRBJ2-7|TRBV9
ASSGGAGYEQY
>TRBD2|TRBJ2-3|TRBV30
AWSVRASGTYTDTQY
>NA|TRBJ2-1|TRBV7-9
ASSHPAGMFNEQF
>NA|TRBJ2-5|TRBV14
ASSQEGTFQETQY
>TRBD2|TRBJ2-5|TRBV10-2
ASANGRGLAGGPQETQY
>NA|TRBJ2-1|TRBV5-4
ASSLAGTEGHEQF
>TRBD2|TRBJ2-1|TRBV3-1
ASSPTPQREAREQF
>NA|TRBJ1-1|TRBV18
ASSAGTEAF
>TRBD2|TRBJ2-7|TRBV7-9
ASSDWGSGSGQY
>NA|TRBJ2-7|TRBV5-1
ASSSQSRGINPYEQY
>TRBD2|TRBJ2-3|TRBV19
ASSIDLETSIQMLYTDTQY
>TRBD2|TRBJ2-5|TRBV18
ASSPWASGAEETQY
>NA|TRBJ1-6|TRBV6-2/TRBV6-3
ASSFPGPLTPLH
>TRBD2|TRBJ2-1|TRBV12-3/TRBV12-4
ASRGVHGPVEQF
>TRBD1|TRBJ1-5|TRBV24-1
ATGGQGYNQPQH
>NA|TRBJ2-2|TRBV12-3/TRBV12-4
ASDSSNTGELF
>NA|TRBJ1-2|TRBV29-1
SVLIWGADGYT
>NA|TRBJ2-6|TRBV5-1
ASSFGGSGANVLT
>NA|TRBJ1-5|TRBV28
ASSPPRGINQPQH
>NA|TRBJ2-3|TRBV29-1
SVPDPDTQY
>NA|TRBJ1-2|TRBV6-5
ASSSRTANYGYT
>TRBD1|TRBJ2-7|TRBV3-1
ASSPGTGYEQY
>TRBD1|TRBJ1-2|TRBV12-3/TRBV12-4
ASSPPGTGGYT
>NA|TRBJ2-3|TRBV10-3
AIQISPTRTDTQY
>NA|TRBJ2-7|TRBV6-1
ASSVEQGSSYEQY
>NA|TRBJ2-5|TRBV29-1
SEGTSQETQY
>TRBD2|TRBJ2-5|TRBV14
ASSHWTSGRGETQY
>NA|TRBJ1-2|TRBV7-8
ASSLGDGYT
>NA|TRBJ1-5|TRBV7-6
ASSPQENSNQPQH
>NA|TRBJ2-5|TRBV10-3
AISESMSETQY
>TRBD2|TRBJ2-3|TRBV6-2/TRBV6-3
ASSYPPLAGGTTDTQY
>NA|TRBJ2-3|TRBV7-9
ASSLASGSTDTQY
>TRBD2|TRBJ2-7|TRBV15
ATSRTSSSYEQY
>NA|TRBJ1-1|TRBV14
ASSSTGFAEAF
>NA|TRBJ1-1|TRBV29-1
SEANLNTEAF
>NA|TRBJ2-7|TRBV19
ASSIGQEQY